These T cell receptor beta chains were read from a single sample in a study of blood T cell repertoires in COVID-19. Sequencing used immunoSEQ multiplex PCR; TCRdb keeps in-frame clones, though not all of them. The repertoire includes about 98,000 clones, 65% to 90% of them detected once, and about a tenth sits in the top ten. Sequencing was carried out using peripheral blood. These receptor sequences come from a man between 65 and 85 years old with active or convalescent COVID-19. The CDR3 runs from the conserved cysteine through the conserved F or W. A D gene is named only where the DNA matches it firmly. Clone size is given for some rows only: seen once, a few or many times, or a class if the clone is expanded.

.,TRBJ1-5,TRBD1,TRBV19,TGTGCCAGTACCCCAGGGGGGAACTCTGCTCAGCCCCAGCATTTT,CASTPGGNSAQPQHF
.,TRBJ1-2,TRBD1,TRBV6-6,TGTGCCAGCAGACAGGGGGCTTCGGATGGCTACACCTTC,CASRQGASDGYTF
once,TRBJ2-2,.,TRBV30,TGTGCCTGGAGGTGGGACTCCTACACCGGGGAGCTGTTTTTT,CAWRWDSYTGELFF
.,TRBJ1-6,.,TRBV19,TGTGCCAGTAGTATCTGGTGGCAGGATAATTCACCCCTCCACTTT,CASSIWWQDNSPLHF
once,TRBJ2-5,.,TRBV30,TGTGCCTGGAGTACAAGGGGAGAGACCCAGTACTTC,CAWSTRGETQYF
.,TRBJ2-5,.,TRBV19,TGTGCCAGTAGTTATAGCGGCCAAGAGACCCAGTACTTC,CASSYSGQETQYF
.,TRBJ2-5,TRBD2,TRBV7-8,TGTGCCAGCAGCCTCTTCCCAAAAGCGGGGGCGATCCAAGAGACCCAGTACTTC,CASSLFPKAGAIQETQYF
many,TRBJ1-2,.,TRBV29-1,TGCAGCGTCCGACAGCCCGTTGGGTTTGGCTACACCTTC,CSVRQPVGFGYTF
.,TRBJ2-5,TRBD2,TRBV11-2,TGTGCCAGCAGCCACGGGACTAAAGAGACCCAGTACTTC,CASSHGTKETQYF
.,TRBJ1-3,.,TRBV2,TGTGCCAGCAGTCCAGGACAATCGAACACCATATATTTT,CASSPGQSNTIYF
.,TRBJ1-5,TRBD1,TRBV19,TGTGCCAGTACATGGGACAGGGGAATTCAGCCCCAGCATTTT,CASTWDRGIQPQHF
.,TRBJ1-1,.,TRBV12-3/TRBV12-4,TGTGCCAGCAGTTCGCGGGAAGGCACTGAAGCTTTCTTT,CASSSREGTEAFF
.,TRBJ1-1,TRBD1,TRBV3-1/TRBV3-2,TGTGCCAGCAGCCAACGAGACAGGGGATCCGGGGCTTTCTTT,CASSQRDRGSGAFF
.,TRBJ1-3,.,TRBV4-2,TGTGCCAGCAGCCAAGAAAGGACAGCGTACTCTGGAAACACCATATATTTT,CASSQERTAYSGNTIYF
.,TRBJ1-2,.,TRBV19,TGTGCCAGTAGATCTAAGGACACATCCTATGGCTACACCTTC,CASRSKDTSYGYTF
.,TRBJ2-7,.,TRBV5-4,TGTGCCAGCAGCCAGTGGGGGGTCTACGAGCAGTACTTC,CASSQWGVYEQYF
few,TRBJ2-1,.,TRBV11-3,TGTGCCAGCAGCTTAGATCGGTCGACTCGGTACAATGAGCAGTTCTTC,CASSLDRSTRYNEQFF
.,TRBJ2-1,.,TRBV15,TGTGCCACCAGCAGAGATCGGGGTAAAGGTGAGCAGTTCTTC,CATSRDRGKGEQFF
.,TRBJ2-1,TRBD2,TRBV3-1/TRBV3-2,TGTGCCAGCAGCCAGGGACCGGGACTAGCCTACAATGAGCAGTTCTTC,CASSQGPGLAYNEQFF
.,TRBJ2-3,.,TRBV5-6,TGTGCCAGCAGCTTGATTGCCGGGGGCACAGATACGCAGTATTTT,CASSLIAGGTDTQYF
.,TRBJ2-1,TRBD1,TRBV7-9,TGTGCCAGCAGTATCGGACAGGGGAGGCAGTTCTTC,CASSIGQGRQFF